The T cell receptor (beta chain) described here comes from a study of control samples from healthy donors and cancer patients. Concerning this clone itself: Other DNA sequences in this specimen translate into the identical CDR3.

The J segment lost 1 base and the V segment lost 2 bases, leaving 3 bases of the junction unmatched. Germline lookup yields CDR1 SGHVS and CDR2 FQNEAQ. CDR3 length: 15 residues. The table came from immunoSEQ multiplex PCR; TCRdb's copy has only in-frame clones and leaves some out. The data show 120,000 or so clones, 70% to 90% seen once. The specimen sequenced was PBMCs. This TCR came from a woman in her sixties with lung cancer. The chain carries TRBV7-8 and TRBJ1-1; 8 nucleotides line up with TRBD1. The CDR3 loop is CASSLPGQGNTEAFF. DNA for the CDR3: TGTGCCAGCAGCTTACCCGGACAGGGGAACACTGAAGCTTTCTTT.